This passage covers 8 T cell receptor beta chains from one sample sequenced in a study of response to subunit inactivated influenza vaccine. TCRdb re-analysed the RT-PCR reads in MiXCR, keeping a single row per CDR3 protein. Counted here are roughly 540,000 distinct CDR3 sequences, approximately 24% occurring once; the ten biggest clones make up 2.5% to 3.5%. The data were also submitted as part of a second study, on T cells expressing NK-cell markers. As that study records: Template switching by 5'RACE with UMIs generated the TCR beta cDNA.

Sequencing was performed on CD4+ T cells sorted from PBMCs, taken about 13 days after vaccination. These TCRs come from a man aged 50 or older who received an inactivated influenza vaccine.

The DNA for the CDR3 is TGTGCCAGCAGTTCGCCGACTACCCGCTCCTACGAGCAGTACTTC. The encoded protein is CASSSPTTRSYEQYF. J is TRBJ2-7 and V is TRBV28; D is perhaps TRBD2 (5 bases). The CDR3 runs to 15 residues. Trimming pared 4 bases from V and 0 bases from J, leaving 13 bases between. Germline loops: CDR1 MDHEN, CDR2 SYDVKM.

This chain uses TRBV20-1 with TRBJ1-5, with TRBD1 as a possible D gene (6 bases). The CDR3 length is 14 residues. The V gene's germline CDR1 is DFQATT and CDR2 SNEGSKA (reference sequence). Trimming left V 3 bases short and J 2 bases short, with 11 bases between. CDR3 amino acids: CSASEGGGNQPQHF. In DNA, the CDR3 is TGCAGTGCTAGTGAGGGGGGAGGCAATCAGCCCCAGCATTTT.

This clonotype was detected only a few times. The chain recombines TRBV6-1 with TRBJ1-1; D ambiguous. Germline CDR1 and CDR2: MNHNS and SASEGT. There are 14 residues in the CDR3. The V and J ends lost 4 bases and 1 base respectively, with 10 bases between them. The CDR3 DNA reads TGTGCCAGCAGTGCCTCGCACAAGAACACTGAAGCTTTCTTT. Residues: CASSASHKNTEAFF.

V and J are TRBV5-5 and TRBJ2-7; TRBD1 aligns across 9 bases. The CDR3 totals 15 residues. Trimming at V came to 0 bases and at J to 2 bases, leaving 3 bases not matched to a gene. Looked up from germline, CDR1 is SGHKS and CDR2 is YYEKEE (reference sequence). The CDR3 loop is CASSLEWDRAYEQYF. CDR3 DNA sequence: TGTGCCAGCAGCTTGGAATGGGACAGGGCCTACGAGCAGTACTTC.

The rearrangement links TRBV12-3 or TRBV12-4 to TRBJ2-3, with TRBD1 matching over 7 bases. V was pared by 3 bases and J by 5 bases, with 5 bases of the junction left unmatched. The CDR3 runs to 14 residues. The CDR3, as DNA: TGTGCCAGCAGTTTTCGACAGGGAGAAGATACGCAGTATTTT. It translates to CASSFRQGEDTQYF.

The chain links TRBV30 to TRBJ1-2; the D is unclear. V was clipped by 1 base and J by 5 bases, with 11 bases between them. This CDR3 is built from 13 residues. Germline assignment: CDR1 GTSNPN and CDR2 SVGIG (reference sequence). CDR3 amino acids: CAWSDPGEYGYTF. In nucleotides, the CDR3 is TGTGCCTGGAGTGACCCCGGGGAGTATGGCTACACCTTC.

This rearrangement joins TRBV11-2 to TRBJ2-7, with D maybe TRBD2 (6 bases). CDR3 size: 15 residues. CDR1 and CDR2 from the germline V gene are SGHAT and FQNNGV. The germline V and J ends were trimmed by 5 bases and 1 base, with 15 bases remaining between them. CDR3 bases: TGTGCCAGCAGCCCACTTGGAGGGCCTTCCTACGAGCAGTACTTC. This codes for CASSPLGGPSYEQYF.

This clonotype was detected a few times. This chain connects TRBV11-3 to TRBJ2-1; possible D gene TRBD2, 5 bases. This CDR3 is built from 14 residues. V gave up 1 base and J gave up 3 bases, with 7 bases separating them. Germline lookup yields CDR1 SGHNT and CDR2 YENEEA. CDR3 sequence reads: CASSLAGYYNEQFF. The CDR3 DNA follows: TGTGCCAGCAGCTTAGCGGGGTACTACAATGAGCAGTTCTTC.